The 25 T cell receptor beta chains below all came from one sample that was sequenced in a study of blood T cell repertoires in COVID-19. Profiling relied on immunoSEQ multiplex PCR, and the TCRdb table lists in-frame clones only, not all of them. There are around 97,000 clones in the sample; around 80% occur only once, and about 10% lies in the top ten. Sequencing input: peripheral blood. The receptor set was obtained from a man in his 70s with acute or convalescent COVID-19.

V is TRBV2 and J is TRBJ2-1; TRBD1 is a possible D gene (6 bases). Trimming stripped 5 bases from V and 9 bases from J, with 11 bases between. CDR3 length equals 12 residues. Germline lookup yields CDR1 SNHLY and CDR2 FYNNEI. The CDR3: CASSRTGFEQFF. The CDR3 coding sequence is TGTGCCAGCAGTAGAACAGGGTTTGAGCAGTTCTTC. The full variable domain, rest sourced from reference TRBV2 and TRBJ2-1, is EPEVTQTPSHQVTQMGQEVILRCVPISNHLYFYWYRQILGQKVEFLVSFYNNEISEKSEIFDDQFSVERPDGSNFTLKIRSTKLEDSAMYFCASSRTGFEQFFGPGTRLTVL.

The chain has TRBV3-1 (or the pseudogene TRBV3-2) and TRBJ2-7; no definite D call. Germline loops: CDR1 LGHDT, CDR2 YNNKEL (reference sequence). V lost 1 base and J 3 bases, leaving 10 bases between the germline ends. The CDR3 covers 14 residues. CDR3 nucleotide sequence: TGTGCCAGCAGCCAAGGAGTCGCGTTCTACGAGCAGTACTTC. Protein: CASSQGVAFYEQYF.

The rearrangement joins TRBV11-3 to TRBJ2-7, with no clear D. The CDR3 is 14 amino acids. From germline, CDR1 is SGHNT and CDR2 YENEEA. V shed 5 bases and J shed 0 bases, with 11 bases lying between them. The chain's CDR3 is CASSLHLSSYEQYF. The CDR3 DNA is TGTGCCAGCAGCCTCCACCTAAGCTCCTACGAGCAGTACTTC.

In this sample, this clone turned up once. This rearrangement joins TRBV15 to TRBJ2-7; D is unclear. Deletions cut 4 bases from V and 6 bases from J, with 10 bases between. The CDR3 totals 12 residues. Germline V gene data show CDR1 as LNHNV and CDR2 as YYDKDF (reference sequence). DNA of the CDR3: TGTGCCACCAGCACCCCTTATTCCGAGCAGTACTTC. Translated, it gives CATSTPYSEQYF.

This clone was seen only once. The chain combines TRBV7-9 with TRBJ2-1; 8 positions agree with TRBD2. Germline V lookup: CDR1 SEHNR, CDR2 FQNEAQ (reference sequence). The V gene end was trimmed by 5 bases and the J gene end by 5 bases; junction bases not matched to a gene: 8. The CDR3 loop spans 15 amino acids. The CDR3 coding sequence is TGTGCCAGCAGCCCAGCGGGAGCTCGAAACAATGAGCAGTTCTTC. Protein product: CASSPAGARNNEQFF.

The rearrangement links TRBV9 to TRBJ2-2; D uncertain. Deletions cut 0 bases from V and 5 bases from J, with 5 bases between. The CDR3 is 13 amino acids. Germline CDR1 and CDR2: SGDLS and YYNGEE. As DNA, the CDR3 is TGTGCCAGCAGCGTAGTACGGACCGGGGAGCTGTTTTTT. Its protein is CASSVVRTGELFF.

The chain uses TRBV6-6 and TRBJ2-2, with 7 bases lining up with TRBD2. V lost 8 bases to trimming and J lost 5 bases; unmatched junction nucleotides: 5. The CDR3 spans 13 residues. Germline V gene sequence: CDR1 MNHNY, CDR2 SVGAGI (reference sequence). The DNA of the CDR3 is TGTGCCAGCCGGACTAGTCTGACCGGGGAGCTGTTTTTT. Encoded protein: CASRTSLTGELFF.

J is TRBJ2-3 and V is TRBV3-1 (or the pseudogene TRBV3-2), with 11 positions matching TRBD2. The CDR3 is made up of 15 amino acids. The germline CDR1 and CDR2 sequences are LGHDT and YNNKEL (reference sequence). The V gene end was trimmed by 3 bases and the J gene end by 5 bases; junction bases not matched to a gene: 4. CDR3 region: CASSQTGLAEDTQYF. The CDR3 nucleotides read TGTGCCAGCAGCCAGACGGGACTAGCGGAAGATACGCAGTATTTT.

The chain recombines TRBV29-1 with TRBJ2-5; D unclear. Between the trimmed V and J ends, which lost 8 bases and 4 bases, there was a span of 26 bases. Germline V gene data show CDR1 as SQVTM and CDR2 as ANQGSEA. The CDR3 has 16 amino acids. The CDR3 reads CSFGVGSMAVRETQYF. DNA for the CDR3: TGCAGCTTCGGAGTAGGCTCCATGGCTGTCAGAGAGACCCAGTACTTC.

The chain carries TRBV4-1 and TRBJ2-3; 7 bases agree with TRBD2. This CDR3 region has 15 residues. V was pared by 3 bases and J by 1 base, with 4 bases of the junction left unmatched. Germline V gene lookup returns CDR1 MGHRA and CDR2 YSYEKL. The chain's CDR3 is CASSHLTSGTDTQYF. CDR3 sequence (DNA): TGCGCCAGCAGCCACCTTACTAGCGGCACAGATACGCAGTATTTT.

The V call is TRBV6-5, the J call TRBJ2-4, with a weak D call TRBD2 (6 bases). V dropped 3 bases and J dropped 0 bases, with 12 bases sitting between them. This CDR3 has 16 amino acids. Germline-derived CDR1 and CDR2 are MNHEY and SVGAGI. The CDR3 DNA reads TGTGCCAGCAGTTATATGGGGGGTTTAGCCAAAAACATTCAGTACTTC. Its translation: CASSYMGGLAKNIQYF.

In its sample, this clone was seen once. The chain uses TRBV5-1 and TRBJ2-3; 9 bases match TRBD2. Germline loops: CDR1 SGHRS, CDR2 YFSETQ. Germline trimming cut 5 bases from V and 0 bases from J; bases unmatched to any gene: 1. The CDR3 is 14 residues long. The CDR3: CASSGLASTDTQYF. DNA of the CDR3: TGCGCCAGCAGTGGACTAGCGAGCACAGATACGCAGTATTTT.

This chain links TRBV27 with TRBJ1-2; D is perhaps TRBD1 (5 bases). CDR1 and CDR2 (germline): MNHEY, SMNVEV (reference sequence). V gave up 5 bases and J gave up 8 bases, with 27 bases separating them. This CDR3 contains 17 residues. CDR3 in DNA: TGTGCCAGCAGTCCGACGGGGTGGCCGGGAAGGGAGGGGGGCTACACCTTC. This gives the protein CASSPTGWPGREGGYTF.

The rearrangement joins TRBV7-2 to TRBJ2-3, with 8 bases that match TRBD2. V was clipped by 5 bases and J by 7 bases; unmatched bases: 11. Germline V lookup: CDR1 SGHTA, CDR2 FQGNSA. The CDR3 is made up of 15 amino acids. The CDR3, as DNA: TGTGCCAGCAGCGTCTCAAGCGGGAGCGGGAATACGCAGTATTTT. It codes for CASSVSSGSGNTQYF.

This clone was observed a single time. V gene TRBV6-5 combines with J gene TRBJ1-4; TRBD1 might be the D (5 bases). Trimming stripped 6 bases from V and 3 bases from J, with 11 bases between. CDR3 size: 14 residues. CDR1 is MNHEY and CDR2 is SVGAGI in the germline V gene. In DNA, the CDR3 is TGTGCCAGCAGGCGGACACCCTCTAATGAAAAACTGTTTTTT. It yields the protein CASRRTPSNEKLFF.

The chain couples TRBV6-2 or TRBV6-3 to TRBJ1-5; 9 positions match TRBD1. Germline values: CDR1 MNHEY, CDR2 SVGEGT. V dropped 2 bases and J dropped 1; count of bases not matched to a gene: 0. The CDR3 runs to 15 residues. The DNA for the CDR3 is TGTGCCAGCAGTTACGGGACAGGGAGCAATCAGCCCCAGCATTTT. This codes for CASSYGTGSNQPQHF.

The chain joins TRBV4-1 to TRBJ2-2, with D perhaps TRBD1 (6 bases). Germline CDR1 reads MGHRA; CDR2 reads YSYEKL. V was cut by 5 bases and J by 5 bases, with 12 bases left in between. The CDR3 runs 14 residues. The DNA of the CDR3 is TGCGCCAGCAGCTCAGGACAGAGAACCGGGGAGCTGTTTTTT. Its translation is CASSSGQRTGELFF.

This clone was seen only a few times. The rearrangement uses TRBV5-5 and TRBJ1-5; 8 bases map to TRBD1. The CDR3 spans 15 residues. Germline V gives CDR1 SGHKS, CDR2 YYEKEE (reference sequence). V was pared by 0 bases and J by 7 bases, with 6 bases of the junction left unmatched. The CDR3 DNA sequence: TGTGCCAGCAGCTTGGGGACAGGGATTACGCAGCCCCAGCATTTT. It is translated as CASSLGTGITQPQHF.

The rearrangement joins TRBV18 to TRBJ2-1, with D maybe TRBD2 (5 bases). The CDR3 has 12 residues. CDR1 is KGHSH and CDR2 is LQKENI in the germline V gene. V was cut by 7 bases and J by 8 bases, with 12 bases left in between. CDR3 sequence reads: CASFKEGYEQFF. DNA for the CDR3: TGTGCCAGCTTCAAAGAGGGTTATGAGCAGTTCTTC.

The CDR3 region is CACGQGSFLTNSPLHF. The CDR3 coding sequence is TGTGCCTGTGGACAGGGGAGCTTTTTAACTAATTCACCCCTCCACTTT. The chain is built from TRBV30 and TRBJ1-6, with 9 bases fitting TRBD1. CDR1 and CDR2 from the germline V gene are GTSNPN and SVGIG (reference sequence). This CDR3 is built from 16 residues. With 6 bases clipped from V and 6 bases from J, the junction kept 12 bases outside the gene matches.

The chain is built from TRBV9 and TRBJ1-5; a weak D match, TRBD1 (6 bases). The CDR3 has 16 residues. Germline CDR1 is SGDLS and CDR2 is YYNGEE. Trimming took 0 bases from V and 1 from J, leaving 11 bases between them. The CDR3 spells CASSVGGGPSNQPQHF. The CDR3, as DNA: TGTGCCAGCAGCGTAGGTGGGGGCCCAAGCAATCAGCCCCAGCATTTT.

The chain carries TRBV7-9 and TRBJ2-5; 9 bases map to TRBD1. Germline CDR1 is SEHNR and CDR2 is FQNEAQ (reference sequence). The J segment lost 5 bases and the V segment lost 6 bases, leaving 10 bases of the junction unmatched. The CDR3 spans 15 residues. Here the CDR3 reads CASRFPGQGYETQYF. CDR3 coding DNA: TGTGCCAGCAGGTTCCCGGGACAGGGTTACGAGACCCAGTACTTC.

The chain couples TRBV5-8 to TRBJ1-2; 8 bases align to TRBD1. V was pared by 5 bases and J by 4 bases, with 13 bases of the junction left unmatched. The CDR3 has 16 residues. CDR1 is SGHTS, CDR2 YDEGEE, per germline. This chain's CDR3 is CASSLTGTGDFYGYTF. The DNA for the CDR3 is TGTGCCAGCAGTTTGACCGGGACAGGAGACTTCTATGGCTACACCTTC. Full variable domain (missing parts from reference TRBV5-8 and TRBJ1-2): EAGVTQSPTHLIKTRGQQATLRCSPISGHTSVYWYQQALGLGLQFLLWYDEGEERNRGNFPPRFSGRQFPNYSSELNVNALELEDSALYLCASSLTGTGDFYGYTFGSGTRLTVV.

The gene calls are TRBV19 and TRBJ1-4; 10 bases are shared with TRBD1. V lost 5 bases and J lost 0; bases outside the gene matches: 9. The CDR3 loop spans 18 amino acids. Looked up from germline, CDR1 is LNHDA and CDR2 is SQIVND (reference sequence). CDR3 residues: CASSFRTGGNPTNEKLFF. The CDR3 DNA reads TGTGCCAGTAGTTTTCGGACAGGGGGGAACCCAACTAATGAAAAACTGTTTTTT.

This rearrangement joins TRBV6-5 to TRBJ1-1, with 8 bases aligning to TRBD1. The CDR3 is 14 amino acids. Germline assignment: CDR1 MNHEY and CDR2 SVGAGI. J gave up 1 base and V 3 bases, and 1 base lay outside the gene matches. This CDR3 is CASSYDRGNTEAFF. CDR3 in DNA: TGTGCCAGCAGTTATGACAGGGGGAACACTGAAGCTTTCTTT.